There are a few counts of the clone carrying this T cell receptor (beta chain). Its antigen is not identified. The data belong to a study of beta chain features in type 1 diabetes. Per donor, one heparinised blood draw averaged about 116 mL. Isolated RNA was reverse transcribed in full, so expressed TCRB transcripts were sequenced. Assay used: immunoSEQ multiplex PCR; TCRdb lists only in-frame clones, some missing. Here the sample spans about 650,000 clones, roughly 12% being singletons. Germline V gives CDR1 SQVTM, CDR2 ANQGSEA. Trimming removed 4 bases at V and 2 bases at J, with 6 bases between. The CDR3 spans 11 residues. The study's findings and limits: HLA effects on TCRB rearrangement stayed unresolved here. All four CD4+ subsets from Type 1 diabetes patients carried moderately but significantly shorter TCRB CDR3s. Although PCR might favor shorter templates, it would do so equally in patients and controls.

Sequencing input: naive CD4+ T cells from blood. The TCR was taken from a man aged 30-40 years with type 1 diabetes. The chain is built from TRBV29-1 and TRBJ2-7; D call uncertain. The CDR3 loop is CSVVGTYEQYF. DNA for the CDR3: TGCAGCGTTGTAGGGACCTACGAGCAGTACTTC.